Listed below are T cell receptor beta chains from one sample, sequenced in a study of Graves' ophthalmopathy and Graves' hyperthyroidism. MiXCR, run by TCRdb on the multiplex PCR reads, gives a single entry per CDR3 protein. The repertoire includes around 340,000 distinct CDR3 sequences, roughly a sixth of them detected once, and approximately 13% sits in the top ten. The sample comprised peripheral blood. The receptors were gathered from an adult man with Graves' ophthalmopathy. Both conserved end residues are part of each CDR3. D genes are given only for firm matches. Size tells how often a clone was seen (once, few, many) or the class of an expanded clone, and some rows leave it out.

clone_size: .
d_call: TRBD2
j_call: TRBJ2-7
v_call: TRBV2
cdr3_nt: TGTGCCAGCAGCCCGACTAGCGGGACCGAGCAGTACTTC
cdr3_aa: CASSPTSGTEQYF

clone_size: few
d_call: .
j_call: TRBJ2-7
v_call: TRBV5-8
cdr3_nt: TGTGCCAGCAGCTTGCGAGGGGCGGGAAACGAGCAGTACTTC
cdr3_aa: CASSLRGAGNEQYF

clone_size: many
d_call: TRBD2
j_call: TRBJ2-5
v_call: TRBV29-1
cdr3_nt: TGCAGCGTTAGAAGGGGAGGGGAGACCCAGTACTTC
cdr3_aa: CSVRRGGETQYF

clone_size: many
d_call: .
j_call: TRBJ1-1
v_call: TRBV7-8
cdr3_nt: TGTGCCAGCAGCTCCCAAACAGGGCACGAAGCTTTCTTT
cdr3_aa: CASSSQTGHEAFF

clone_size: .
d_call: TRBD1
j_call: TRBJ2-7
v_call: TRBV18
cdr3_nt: TGTGCCTGCTCAGCCCAGGGGGCAACTGATGGAGAGCAGTACTTC
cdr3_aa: CACSAQGATDGEQYF

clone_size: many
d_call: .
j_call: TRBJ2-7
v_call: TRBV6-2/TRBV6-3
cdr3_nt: TGTGCCAGCAGTTACTCCCGGGACCGCCTTTACGAGCAGTACTTC
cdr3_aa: CASSYSRDRLYEQYF

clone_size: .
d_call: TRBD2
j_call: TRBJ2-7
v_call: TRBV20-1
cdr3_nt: TGCAGTGCTAGAGCTTACCGTGGACTAGCGGGAGGCGAGCAGTACTTC
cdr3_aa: CSARAYRGLAGGEQYF

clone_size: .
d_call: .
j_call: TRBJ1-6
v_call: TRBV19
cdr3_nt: TGTGCCAGTTCCGGAAGTTATAATTCACCCCTCCACTTT
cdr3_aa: CASSGSYNSPLHF

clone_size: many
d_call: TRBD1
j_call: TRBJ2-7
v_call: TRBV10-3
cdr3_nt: TGTGCCATCAGCTTAGGACAGGGTATGTCCGAGCAGTACTTC
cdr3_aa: CAISLGQGMSEQYF

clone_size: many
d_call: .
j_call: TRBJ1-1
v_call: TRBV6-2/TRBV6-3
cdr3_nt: TGTGCCAGCAGTTATCGACACCGCACTGAAGCTTTCTTT
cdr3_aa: CASSYRHRTEAFF

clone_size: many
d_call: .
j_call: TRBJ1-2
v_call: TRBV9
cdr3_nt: TGTGCCAGCAGCGTAGGGGGACTGGGGGGCTACACCTTC
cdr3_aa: CASSVGGLGGYTF

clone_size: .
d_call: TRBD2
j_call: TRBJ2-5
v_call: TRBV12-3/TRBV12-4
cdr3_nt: TGTGCCAGCAGTCCTGGGAGGGTGTACCAAGAGACCCAGTACTTC
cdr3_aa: CASSPGRVYQETQYF

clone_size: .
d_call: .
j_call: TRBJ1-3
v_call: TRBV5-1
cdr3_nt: TGCGCCAGCAGCTTGGAAGGACGTTCCCGCTCTGGAAACACCATATATTTT
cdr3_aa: CASSLEGRSRSGNTIYF

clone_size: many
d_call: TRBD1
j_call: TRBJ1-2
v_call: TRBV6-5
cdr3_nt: TGTGCCAGCAGTTACGGGACAGTGGACTATGGCTACACCTTC
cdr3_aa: CASSYGTVDYGYTF

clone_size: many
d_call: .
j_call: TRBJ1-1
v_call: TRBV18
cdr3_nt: TGTGCCAGCTCACCAGGAGGGGATACTGAAGCTTTCTTT
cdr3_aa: CASSPGGDTEAFF

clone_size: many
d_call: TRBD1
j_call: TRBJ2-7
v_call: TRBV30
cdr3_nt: TGTGCCTGGAGCCCTAACAGGGGCTACGAGCAGTACTTC
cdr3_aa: CAWSPNRGYEQYF

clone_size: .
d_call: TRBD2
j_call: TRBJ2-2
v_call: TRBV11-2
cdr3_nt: TGTGCCAGCAGCCACCGGACTAGCGGGAGTAAAAACACCGGGGAGCTGTTTTTT
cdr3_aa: CASSHRTSGSKNTGELFF

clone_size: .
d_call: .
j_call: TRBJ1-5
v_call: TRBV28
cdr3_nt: TGTGCCAGCAGTTCCGGCTTGGGGCAGCCCCAGCATTTT
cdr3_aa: CASSSGLGQPQHF

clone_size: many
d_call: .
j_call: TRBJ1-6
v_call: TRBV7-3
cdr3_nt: TGTGCCAGCAGACAGTCGGGAAATTCACCCCTCCACTTT
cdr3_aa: CASRQSGNSPLHF

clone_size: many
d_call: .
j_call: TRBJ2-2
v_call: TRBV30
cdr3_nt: TGTGCCTGGAGTGGGATACAGGTTACCGGGGAGCTGTTTTTT
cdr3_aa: CAWSGIQVTGELFF

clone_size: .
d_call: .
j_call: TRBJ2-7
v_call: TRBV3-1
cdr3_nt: TGTGCCAGCAGCCAAGCGACCAGCTCCTACGAGCAGTACTTC
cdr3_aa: CASSQATSSYEQYF

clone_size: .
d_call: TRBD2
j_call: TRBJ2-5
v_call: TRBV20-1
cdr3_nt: TGCAGTGCTAGAGATGGGAGCGGGAGGAGCAGAGAGACCCAGTACTTC
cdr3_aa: CSARDGSGRSRETQYF

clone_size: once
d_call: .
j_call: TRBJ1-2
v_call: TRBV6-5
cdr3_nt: TGTGCCAGCAGTTACGCAGGGTACCACTATGGCTACACCTTC
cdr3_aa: CASSYAGYHYGYTF

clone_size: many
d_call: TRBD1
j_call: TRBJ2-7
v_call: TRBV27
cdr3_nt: TGTGCCAGCAGTCGACCAGGCACCGGGACAGGTCACGAGCAGTACTTC
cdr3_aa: CASSRPGTGTGHEQYF

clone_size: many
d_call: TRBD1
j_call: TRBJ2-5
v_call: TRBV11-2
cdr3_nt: TGTGCCAGCAGAACTCGACAGACAGGGGAGGAGACCCAGTACTTC
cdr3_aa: CASRTRQTGEETQYF

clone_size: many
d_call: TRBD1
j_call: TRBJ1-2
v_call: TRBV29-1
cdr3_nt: TGCAGCGTTGACGCGCGCGGGACAGGATTCTATGGCTACACCTTC
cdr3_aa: CSVDARGTGFYGYTF

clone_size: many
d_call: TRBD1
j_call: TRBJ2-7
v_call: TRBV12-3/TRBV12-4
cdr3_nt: TGTGCCAGCAGTTTCGGACAGGGCTACGAGCAGTACTTC
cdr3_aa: CASSFGQGYEQYF

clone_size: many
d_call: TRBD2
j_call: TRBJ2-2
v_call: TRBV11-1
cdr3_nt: TGTGCCAGCAGCTTAGCCTCTAGCGGGTCGAACACCGGGGAGCTGTTTTTT
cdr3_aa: CASSLASSGSNTGELFF

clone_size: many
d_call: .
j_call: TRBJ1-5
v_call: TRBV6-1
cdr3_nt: TGTGCCAGCAGTGAAAACCAGTTAGGTCAGCCCCAGCATTTT
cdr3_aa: CASSENQLGQPQHF

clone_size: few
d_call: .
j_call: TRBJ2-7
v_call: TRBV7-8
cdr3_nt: TGTGCCAGCAGCTTAGTGGAGGTACGCTCCTACGAGCAGTACTTC
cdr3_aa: CASSLVEVRSYEQYF

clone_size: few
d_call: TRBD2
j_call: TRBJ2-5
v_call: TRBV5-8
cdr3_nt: TGTGCCAGCAGCTTTTCCAAACTAGCGGGCAACCAAGAGACCCAGTACTTC
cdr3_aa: CASSFSKLAGNQETQYF